This TCR beta chain was profiled in a study of T cells in Graves' hyperthyroidism and ophthalmopathy (dated by TCRdb to 2018 to 2020). Regarding the research as a whole: Peripheral blood was sampled at the time of initial diagnosis, prior to any treatment. A discovery cohort of roughly 100 patients, roughly 40 with Graves' ophthalmopathy and roughly 59 with stable Graves' hyperthyroidism, was used to find distinguishing TCR V-J signatures. Prospective prediction of ophthalmopathy was tested in an independent validation cohort of approximately 19 hyperthyroidism patients and roughly 16 patients who later progressed to ophthalmopathy. The 100 discovery patients were randomly split 7:3 into training and test sets. In six Graves' hyperthyroidism patients, the study also compared T-cell repertoires from thyroid tissue with T-cell repertoires from blood. Once sampling was done, hyperthyroidism patients were given methimazole at a starting dose of 30 mg daily, whereas ophthalmopathy patients were given high-dose intravenous methylprednisolone. TCR Vbeta CDR3 sequencing of approximately 140 peripheral blood samples (about 45 ophthalmopathy, roughly 72 hyperthyroidism and roughly 17 progressor patients) is reported in the paper. On the study overall, not on this receptor specifically: Ophthalmopathy was separated from stable hyperthyroidism by a 13 V-J signature model, with 87.88% sensitivity and around 81% specificity obtained in cross-validation and 80%/75% obtained in testing. In validation, the model predicted progression to ophthalmopathy a median of 6.5 months before onset, with around 70% sensitivity and roughly 73% specificity. Most expanded thyroid clonotypes (frequency above 0.001) were also detected in blood, suggesting blood repertoires may reflect thyroid immune responses. Sample size was not statistically predetermined, and blinding of investigators to group allocation was not performed.

In the ophthalmopathy patients, disease was moderately to severely active, with a Clinical Activity Score of 3 or more, a NOSPECS grade of 4 or more, and a duration of less than 3 months. Any patient with an uncontrolled infection, another autoimmune disease, pregnancy or lactation was excluded. Clinical symptoms, serum thyroxine and TRAb, thyroid ultrasound, and orbital computed tomography formed the basis for the diagnoses. Ficoll-Paque density gradient centrifugation was used to isolate PBMCs from approximately 10 ml of fresh peripheral blood. Total RNA was extracted using Trizol reagent, and RNA quality was assessed on an Agilent 2100 Bioanalyzer. Concerning this clonotype itself: The antigen this receptor binds is unknown. No quality values exist for individual bases; no much larger clone is one base distant.

The TCR beta CDR3 regions were amplified from the RNA transcripts. A first-round RT-PCR of the TCR CDR3 used the HTBI primer set with the Qiagen OneStep RT-PCR kit. Libraries were constructed in a second round of multiplex PCR, after which size selection and purification were carried out. Sequencing of the libraries was done on an Illumina HiSeq2000 using paired-end 100 bp reads. The study's own analysis went as follows. Raw data were processed with SOAPnuke, discarding reads with adapters, uncalled bases, mean Phred below 15, or no exact constant-primer or identifier match. COPE v1.2.5 was used to merge high-quality paired reads, and clonotypes were defined as unique nucleotide sequences. MiTCR v1.1 was used to align clonotypes to the IMGT TRBV, TRBD and TRBJ reference segments. The analysis included only V-J combinations with a frequency above 0.0001, which together covered about 99% of the repertoires. The TCS score was defined as F50 (clonal expansion) divided by E x V (chaos), with BLOSUM62-based TCRdist calculated between CDR3 peptides within each V-J. Welch's t-statistics and random forest reduced roughly 540 V-J features to 13, which were used in a naive Bayes classifier (R e1071). The public sequencing data were trimmed at Q25 with fastp and processed into clonotypes with MiXCR by TCRdb, which kept only in-frame beta chains. Rows are combined by CDR3 protein, so each entry shows the most common genes and DNA. None of the V and J calls come from the authors' own analysis; TCRdb made them. The sample table lists about 640,000 distinct CDR3 sequences, roughly 14% of them with a count of one. 9.5% to 15% of the sample belongs to the ten largest clones.

The junction carries 6 bases between V and J, which are trimmed by 7 bases and 4 bases respectively. The CDR3 numbers 12 residues from cysteine through phenylalanine. Just the 36-base CDR3 DNA is kept, in frame starting at base 1. From a lookup of the germline V gene, CDR1 and CDR2 are KGHDR and SFDVKD. The rearranged chain carries TRBV24-1 and TRBJ2-2; confidence is insufficient to name the D gene. The material sequenced was blood. The clonotype originates from a woman aged 50 to 60 with Graves' ophthalmopathy. The nucleotides are TGTGCCACCAGGCCTAGCACCGGGGAGCTGTTTTTT. This is translated as CATRPSTGELFF.